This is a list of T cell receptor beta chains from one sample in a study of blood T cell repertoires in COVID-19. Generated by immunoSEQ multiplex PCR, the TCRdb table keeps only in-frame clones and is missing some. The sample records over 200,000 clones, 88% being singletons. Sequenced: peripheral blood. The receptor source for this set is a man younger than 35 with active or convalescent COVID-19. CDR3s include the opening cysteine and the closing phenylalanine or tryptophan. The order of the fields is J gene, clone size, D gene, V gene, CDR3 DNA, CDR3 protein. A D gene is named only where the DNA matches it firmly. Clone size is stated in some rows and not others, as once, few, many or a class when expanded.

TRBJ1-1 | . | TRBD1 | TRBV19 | TGTGCCACGCGACAGGGTTTGAACACTGAAGCTTTCTTT | CATRQGLNTEAFF
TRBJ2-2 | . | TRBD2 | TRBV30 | TGTGCCTGGACCCATCTAGCGGGAGGGCACGGGGAGCTGTTTTTT | CAWTHLAGGHGELFF
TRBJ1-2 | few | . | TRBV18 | TGTGCCAGCTCACCGGCGGAGGGCGCGAGCTATGGCTACACCTTC | CASSPAEGASYGYTF
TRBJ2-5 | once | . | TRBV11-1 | TGTGCCAGCAGCCCCTGGCGGGCGGAGCCCCAAGAGACCCAGTACTTC | CASSPWRAEPQETQYF
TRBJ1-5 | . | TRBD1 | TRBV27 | TGTGCCAGCAGACCAACAGGGGGAGCTCAAAATCAGCCCCAGCATTTT | CASRPTGGAQNQPQHF
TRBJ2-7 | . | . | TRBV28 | TGTGCCAGCAGCCAGGGCGAGCAGTACTTC | CASSQGEQYF
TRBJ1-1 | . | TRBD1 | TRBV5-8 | TGTGCCAGCAGCTTGGGAACGTTTGGACAGGGGGCCACTGAAGCTTTCTTT | CASSLGTFGQGATEAFF
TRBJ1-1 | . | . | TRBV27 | TGTGCCAGCAGTCCCGCCGGGGGGCGGAACACTGAAGCTTTCTTT | CASSPAGGRNTEAFF
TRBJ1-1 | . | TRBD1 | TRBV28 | TGTGCCAGCACCTTAGTGGGACAGGGGGCCGCTTTCTTT | CASTLVGQGAAFF
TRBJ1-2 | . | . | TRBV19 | TGTGCCAGTAGTATCGGCGGGGCGATTAACTATGGCTACACCTTC | CASSIGGAINYGYTF
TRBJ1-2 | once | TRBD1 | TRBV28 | TGTGCCAGCAGTTTAAATCAGGGGGAGTGGTACTATGGCTACACCTTC | CASSLNQGEWYYGYTF
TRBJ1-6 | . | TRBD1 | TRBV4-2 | TGTGCCAGCAGCCGAGGGACAGTTAATTCACCCCTCCACTTT | CASSRGTVNSPLHF
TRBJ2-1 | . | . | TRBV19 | TGTGCCAGTAGCTGGACATGGGGGGCCTACAATGAGCAGTTCTTC | CASSWTWGAYNEQFF
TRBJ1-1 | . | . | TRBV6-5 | TGTGCCAGCTTCAGGGTGGAGAACTCTGAAGCTTTCTTT | CASFRVENSEAFF
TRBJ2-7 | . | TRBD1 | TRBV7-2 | TGTGCCAGCAGCTACGATGCAGGGGGCTACGAGCAGTACTTC | CASSYDAGGYEQYF
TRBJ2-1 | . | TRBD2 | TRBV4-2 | TGTGCCAGCAGCCAAGATCTAAGACTAGCGGGATTCAATGAGCAGTTCTTC | CASSQDLRLAGFNEQFF
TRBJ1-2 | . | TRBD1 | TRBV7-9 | TGTGCCAGCAGCTTAGTTGGCGGACAGGGCGGCTACACCTTC | CASSLVGGQGGYTF
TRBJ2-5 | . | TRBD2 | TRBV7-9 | TGTGCCAGCAGGATGATAGCGGGAGTGGGGACCCAGTACTTC | CASRMIAGVGTQYF
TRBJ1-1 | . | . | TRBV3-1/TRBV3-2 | TGTGCCAGCAGCCAAGATCTTCTCAGAGACAACGGGGACTGTTTCTTT | CASSQDLLRDNGDCFF
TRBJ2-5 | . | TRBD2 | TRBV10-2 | TGCGCCAGCGACAGACTAGCGGGAGGGCCCCCCCCCACGCAAGAGACCCAGTACTTC | CASDRLAGGPPPTQETQYF
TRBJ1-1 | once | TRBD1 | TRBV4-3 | TGCGCCAGCAGCCAAGACTGGACAGGGGCGAACACTGAAGCTTTCTTT | CASSQDWTGANTEAFF
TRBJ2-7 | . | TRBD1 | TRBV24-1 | TGTGCCACCAGTGAGCCGGGACAGGGAATCTACGAGCAGTACTTC | CATSEPGQGIYEQYF
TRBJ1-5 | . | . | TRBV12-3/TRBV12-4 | TGTGCCAGCGAGGGTAACAATCAGCCCCAGCATTTT | CASEGNNQPQHF
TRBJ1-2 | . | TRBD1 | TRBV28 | TGTGCCAGCAGGGGACAGGGGAAGGGCTATGGCTACACCTTC | CASRGQGKGYGYTF
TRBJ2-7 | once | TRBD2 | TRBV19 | TGTGCCAGTAGTATAGCCGCTAGCGGGACGGCCGGTTACGAGCAGTACTTC | CASSIAASGTAGYEQYF
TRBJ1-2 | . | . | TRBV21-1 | TGTGCCAGCAGCAAAGGGAGGGGAGGCTACACCTTC | CASSKGRGGYTF
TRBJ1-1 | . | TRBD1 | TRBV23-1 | TGCGCCAGCAGTCCGACGTGGACAGGGCTCAAGAACACTGAAGCTTTCTTT | CASSPTWTGLKNTEAFF
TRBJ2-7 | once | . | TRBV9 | TGTGCCAGCAGCGTAGCCCCAGGGGGGTACGAGCAGTACTTC | CASSVAPGGYEQYF
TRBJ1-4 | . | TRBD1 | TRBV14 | TGTGCCAGCAGCCCAGGGACAGGCCGCGGACTTAATGAAAAACTGTTTTTT | CASSPGTGRGLNEKLFF